This entry lists 7 T cell receptor beta chains sequenced from one sample in a study of identifying expanded T cells in peripheral blood. Profiled with immunoSEQ multiplex PCR; TCRdb holds only in-frame clones, not every one. The data show tens of thousands of clones, with approximately 88% seen just once and around 5.9% held by the top ten. Input material: blood. All receptors derive from a person aged 18 to 75 in good health.

The chain is built from TRBV9 and TRBJ2-7; no definite D call. There are 15 residues in the CDR3. The V end was cut by 0 bases, the J end by 6 bases, with 16 bases between. From germline, CDR1 is SGDLS and CDR2 YYNGEE. In DNA, the CDR3 is TGTGCCAGCAGCGTAGCTGGGGTCCCTAACGGCGAGCAGTACTTC. This gives the protein CASSVAGVPNGEQYF. Filled out from reference TRBV9 and TRBJ2-7, the complete variable domain reads DSGVTQTPKHLITATGQRVTLRCSPRSGDLSVYWYQQSLDQGLQFLIQYYNGEERAKGNILERFSAQQFPDLHSELNLSSLELGDSALYFCASSVAGVPNGEQYFGPGTRLTVT.

The rearrangement links TRBV21-1 to TRBJ1-2. TRBV21-1 corresponds to a pseudogene. This CDR3 is 12 amino acids long. The CDR3, as DNA: TGTGCCAGCCGCGCAAGGGGGGATGGCTACACCTTC. This gives the protein CASRARGDGYTF.

V and J are TRBV4-3 and TRBJ1-4; D is uncertain. V gave up 1 base and J gave up 3 bases, with 9 bases separating them. The CDR3 length is 15 residues. CDR1 and CDR2 from the germline V gene are LGHNA and YSLEER. CDR3 sequence reads: CASSQAGQSNEKLFF. CDR3 DNA sequence: TGCGCCAGCAGCCAAGCTGGGCAGTCTAATGAAAAACTGTTTTTT.

J is TRBJ2-7 and V is TRBV7-9; D unresolved. The germline V gene has CDR1 SEHNR and CDR2 FQNEAQ (reference sequence). Trimming removed 1 base at V and 3 bases at J, with 10 bases between. The CDR3 loop spans 14 amino acids. The CDR3 DNA sequence: TGTGCCAGCAGCTTAGTATCTTCGGTCTACGAGCAGTACTTC. Translated: CASSLVSSVYEQYF.

This clone has just one count. This chain connects TRBV5-1 to TRBJ1-1; 10 bases are a match to TRBD1. Germline V CDR1 and CDR2: SGHRS, YFSETQ. This CDR3 region has 16 residues. The V segment lost 3 bases and the J segment 1 base; nucleotides outside the gene matches: 6. CDR3 amino acids: CASSSRQGARNTEAFF. For the CDR3, the DNA is TGCGCCAGCAGCTCGCGACAGGGGGCTAGGAACACTGAAGCTTTCTTT. The complete variable domain, with remaining parts taken from reference TRBV5-1 and TRBJ1-1, reads KAGVTQTPRYLIKTRGQQVTLSCSPISGHRSVSWYQQTPGQGLQFLFEYFSETQRNKGNFPGRFSGRQFSNSRSEMNVSTLELGDSALYLCASSSRQGARNTEAFFGQGTRLTVV.

V and J are TRBV9 and TRBJ2-5; TRBD1 matches 9 bases. The J segment lost 5 bases and the V segment lost 4 bases, leaving 9 bases of the junction unmatched. This CDR3 comprises 15 residues. Germline CDR1 and CDR2: SGDLS and YYNGEE. The DNA for the CDR3 is TGTGCCAGCAGCCCTCGACAGGGGGTGGGGGAGACCCAGTACTTC. The encoded protein is CASSPRQGVGETQYF.

The chain joins TRBV27 to TRBJ2-1; perhaps D is TRBD1 or TRBD2 (5 bases each). The germline V gene has CDR1 MNHEY and CDR2 SMNVEV (reference sequence). V dropped 7 bases and J dropped 2 bases, with 18 bases sitting between them. CDR3 length equals 16 residues. The CDR3 loop reads CASTSAGGGAYNEQFF. In nucleotides, the CDR3 is TGTGCCAGCACCTCAGCAGGTGGGGGAGCCTACAATGAGCAGTTCTTC.